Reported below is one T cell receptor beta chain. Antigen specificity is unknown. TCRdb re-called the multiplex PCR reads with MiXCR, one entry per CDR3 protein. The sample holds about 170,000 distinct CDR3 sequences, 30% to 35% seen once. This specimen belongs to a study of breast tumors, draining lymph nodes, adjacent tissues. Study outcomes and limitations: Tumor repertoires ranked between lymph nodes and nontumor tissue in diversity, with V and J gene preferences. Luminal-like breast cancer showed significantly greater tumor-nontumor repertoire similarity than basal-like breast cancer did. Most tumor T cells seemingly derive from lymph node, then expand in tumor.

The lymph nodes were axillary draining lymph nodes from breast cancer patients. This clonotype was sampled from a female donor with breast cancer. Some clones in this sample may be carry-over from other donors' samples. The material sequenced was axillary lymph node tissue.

As DNA, the CDR3 is TGTGCCAGCAGCTTTGGACAGGGTGTAGGTTATGGCTACACCTTC. It specifies CASSFGQGVGYGYTF. This sequence joins TRBV5-4 and TRBJ1-2, with 8 bases identical to TRBD1. The CDR3 is 15 amino acids. The V segment lost 2 bases and the J segment 5 bases; nucleotides outside the gene matches: 8. Germline lookup yields CDR1 SGHNT and CDR2 YYREEE (reference sequence).